One T cell receptor (beta chain) is described in this entry. Repertoires were generated with immunoSEQ multiplex PCR, while TCRdb's copy carries only in-frame clones and drops some. The sample has around 110,000 clones, over 70% seen once; the top ten hold approximately 0.76%. Looked up from germline, CDR1 is ENHRY and CDR2 is SYGVKD. Trimming stripped 2 bases from V and 5 bases from J, with 7 bases between. The CDR3 is 13 amino acids. This sample stems from a study of blood T cell repertoires in COVID-19. Study background: Both acute and convalescent COVID-19 samples were obtained from the United States, Italy and Spain.

This chain connects TRBV10-3 to TRBJ1-5; D is ambiguous. The TCR sequence derives from a woman between 70 and 85 years old with acute or convalescent COVID-19. Sequenced material: peripheral blood. Here the CDR3 reads CAISETADQPQHF. CDR3 bases: TGTGCCATCAGTGAGACAGCCGATCAGCCCCAGCATTTT.